This TCR beta chain originates from a study of blood T cell repertoires in COVID-19. About the study: Spain, Italy and the United States supplied samples that represented acute and convalescent COVID-19. PBMCs, B-cell-depleted T cells, or T cells were the source of the cDNA or gDNA that made up the material.

Original analysis: Reference gene primer amplification yielded estimated nucleated cell counts. Data came from immunoSEQ multiplex PCR; TCRdb stores just in-frame clones and leaves some out. The V and J calls and clone size were taken over from that table, and D and trimming were inferred from the DNA. The repertoire holds some 120,000 clones, 80% to 85% seen once, with around 12% in the top ten. Trimming took off 5 bases at V and 0 bases at J, with 18 bases between the two ends. Germline V gene lookup returns CDR1 SEHNR and CDR2 FQNEAQ (reference sequence). This CDR3 is built from 17 residues. The sequence derives from a woman aged 25 to 39 who had recovered from COVID-19. The sample taken for sequencing was peripheral blood. The rearrangement links TRBV7-9 to TRBJ2-3; tentatively, D is TRBD2 (5 bases). For the CDR3, the DNA is TGTGCCAGCAGCCCCCGGGGAGCGACTACTAGCACAGATACGCAGTATTTT. This sequence encodes CASSPRGATTSTDTQYF.